Described below is a single T cell receptor beta chain sequence and its context. This may arise from a read error, as a much more abundant clone is one base away. Other DNA sequences of this sample code for an identical CDR3. This specimen belongs to a study of OX40 agonist ivuxolimab in advanced cancers. The V gene's germline CDR1 is LNHDA and CDR2 SQIVND (reference sequence). This CDR3 is built from 15 residues. The table came from immunoSEQ multiplex PCR; TCRdb's copy has only in-frame clones and leaves some out. The sample lists tens of thousands of clones; roughly 73% were seen once. Here the sequenced sample was CD4+ or CD8+ T cells sorted from blood, taken in a trial of the OX40 agonist ivuxolimab. The J gene is TRBJ1-2, the V gene TRBV19; D ambiguous. This TCR was recovered from an adult with an advanced solid tumor such as melanoma, head and neck, liver or kidney cancer. The CDR3 region has the DNA TGTGCCAGTAGCATAGACGCGGGCTCGGACTATGGCTACACCTTC. This gives the protein CASSIDAGSDYGYTF.